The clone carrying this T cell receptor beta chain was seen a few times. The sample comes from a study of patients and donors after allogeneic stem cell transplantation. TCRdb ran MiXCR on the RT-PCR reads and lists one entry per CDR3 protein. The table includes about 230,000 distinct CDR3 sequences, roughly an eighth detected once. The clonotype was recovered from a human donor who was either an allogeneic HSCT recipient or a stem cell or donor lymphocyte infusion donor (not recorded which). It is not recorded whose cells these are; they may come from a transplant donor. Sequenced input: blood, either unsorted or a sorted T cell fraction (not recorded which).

The CDR3 DNA reads TGCGCCAGCAGCGTCGACACCACAGGGGGGATGCGTGGCTACACCTTC. Translating it yields CASSVDTTGGMRGYTF. This chain joins TRBV5-1 and TRBJ1-2, with 8 bases aligning to TRBD1. CDR3 length: 16 residues. The germline V gene encodes CDR1 SGHRS and CDR2 YFSETQ. V was clipped by 4 bases and J by 7 bases; unmatched bases: 15.